Listed below are T cell receptor beta chains from one sample, sequenced in a study of blood T cell repertoires in COVID-19. Method: immunoSEQ multiplex PCR; TCRdb's copy keeps in-frame clones and lacks some. The table has about 330,000 clones, 80% to 90% seen once. The source material was PBMCs or T cells enriched from blood (not recorded which). Receptor source: a woman aged 30 to 39 who had recovered from COVID-19. Both conserved end residues are part of each CDR3. A D gene is named only where the DNA matches it firmly. Clone sizes are given selectively: once, few, many, or a class where the clone is expanded.

TRBJ1-2,-,TRBV28,-,CASSRLSPANYGYTF,TGTGCCAGCAGTCGCCTCAGTCCCGCTAACTATGGCTACACCTTC
TRBJ1-1,-,TRBV7-2,-,CASSPDRAKNTEAFF,TGTGCCAGCAGCCCTGACAGAGCAAAGAACACTGAAGCTTTCTTT
TRBJ1-4,-,TRBV27,-,CASSPWDNLSEKLFF,TGTGCCAGCAGTCCCTGGGACAACTTGAGTGAAAAACTGTTTTTT
TRBJ2-7,-,TRBV18,-,CASSPPTGSYEQYF,TGTGCCAGCTCACCACCAACAGGTTCCTACGAGCAGTACTTC
TRBJ1-5,-,TRBV28,-,CASSFTNQPQHF,TGTGCCAGCAGTTTTACTAATCAGCCCCAGCATTTT
TRBJ2-3,-,TRBV7-2,TRBD1,CASSQRTGLIADTQYF,TGTGCCAGCAGCCAAAGGACAGGGCTTATCGCAGATACGCAGTATTTT
TRBJ1-2,-,TRBV5-5,-,CASTPQGYGYTF,TGTGCCAGCACCCCGCAGGGGTACGGCTACACCTTC
TRBJ2-2,-,TRBV7-8,TRBD2,CASSETSGEYTGELFF,TGTGCCAGCAGCGAAACTAGCGGGGAGTACACCGGGGAGCTGTTTTTT
TRBJ1-5,-,TRBV6-2/TRBV6-3,-,CASSLAGLDQPQHF,TGTGCCAGCAGTTTGGCAGGGTTGGATCAGCCCCAGCATTTT
TRBJ2-7,-,TRBV6-5,TRBD2,CAAATTSGGYEQYF,TGTGCCGCAGCGACGACTAGCGGGGGCTACGAGCAGTACTTC
TRBJ1-2,-,TRBV7-8,-,CASSLTFYVDPRGYGYTF,TGTGCCAGCAGCTTAACATTCTATGTGGATCCCCGGGGCTATGGCTACACCTTC
TRBJ2-5,-,TRBV5-1,TRBD2,CASSTGTSGGLETQYF,TGCGCCAGCAGCACAGGGACTAGCGGGGGACTAGAGACCCAGTACTTC
TRBJ2-5,-,TRBV5-1,-,CASSLDGETQYF,TGCGCCAGCAGCTTGGACGGGGAGACCCAGTACTTC
TRBJ1-1,-,TRBV7-2,TRBD1,CASSSKGQLNTEAFF,TGTGCCAGCAGCTCCAAGGGACAGTTGAACACTGAAGCTTTCTTT
TRBJ2-7,-,TRBV12-3/TRBV12-4,-,CASKAAQEQYF,TGTGCCAGCAAGGCGGCTCAGGAGCAGTACTTC
TRBJ1-2,few,TRBV11-2,-,CASSLERGAYGYTF,TGTGCCAGCAGCCTCGAAAGGGGCGCCTATGGCTACACCTTC
TRBJ1-2,-,TRBV7-2,-,CASSLDQNYGYTF,TGTGCCAGCAGCTTAGACCAGAACTATGGCTACACCTTC
TRBJ2-5,-,TRBV2,TRBD1,CASREDRGFQETQYF,TGTGCCAGCAGAGAAGACAGGGGCTTCCAAGAGACCCAGTACTTC
TRBJ1-3,-,TRBV30,-,CAWSPNLWGAGNTIYF,TGTGCCTGGAGTCCGAATTTGTGGGGGGCTGGAAACACCATATATTTT
TRBJ1-1,-,TRBV10-2,TRBD1,CASVRRGQSRSAEAFF,TGCGCCAGCGTGCGTAGGGGGCAATCGAGATCCGCTGAAGCTTTCTTT
TRBJ1-5,few,TRBV19,-,CASSIRARGSNQPQHF,TGTGCCAGTAGTATTAGGGCCCGAGGGAGCAATCAGCCCCAGCATTTT
TRBJ1-6,-,TRBV3-1/TRBV3-2,TRBD1,CASSQGQGNSPLHF,TGTGCCAGCAGCCAAGGACAGGGCAATTCACCCCTCCACTTT
TRBJ2-5,-,TRBV6-1,TRBD2,CASSEPGGTSGLQTQYF,TGTGCCAGCAGTGAGCCGGGGGGGACTAGTGGGTTGCAGACCCAGTACTTC
TRBJ2-3,-,TRBV9,TRBD1,CASSPQGVGDTQYF,TGTGCCAGCAGCCCACAGGGGGTAGGGGATACGCAGTATTTT
TRBJ2-1,-,TRBV11-2,-,CASSLDPRNEQFF,TGTGCCAGCAGCTTAGATCCACGGAATGAGCAGTTCTTC
TRBJ2-7,-,TRBV7-2,TRBD2,CASSFSGGAYEQYF,TGTGCCAGCAGCTTTAGCGGGGGGGCCTACGAGCAGTACTTC
TRBJ2-5,-,TRBV18,TRBD2,CASSQTSGKETQYF,TGTGCCAGCTCACAGACTAGCGGGAAAGAGACCCAGTACTTC
TRBJ2-7,-,TRBV6-2/TRBV6-3,TRBD1,CASSYSPTAGTVTTYEQYF,TGTGCCAGCAGTTACTCGCCAACAGCCGGGACAGTCACTACCTACGAGCAGTACTTC
TRBJ2-7,-,TRBV27,TRBD1,CASSSSGTGNFEQYF,TGTGCCAGCAGTTCCTCCGGGACAGGCAATTTCGAGCAGTACTTC
TRBJ1-1,-,TRBV3-1/TRBV3-2,-,CASSQGWEGVNTEAFF,TGTGCCAGCAGCCAAGGGTGGGAAGGGGTTAACACTGAAGCTTTCTTT
TRBJ2-7,-,TRBV5-4,TRBD1,CASSLASGQGYEQYF,TGTGCCAGCAGCTTGGCCTCGGGACAGGGTTACGAGCAGTACTTC
TRBJ1-4,-,TRBV5-1,TRBD1,CASSYETGTGGEKLFF,TGCGCCAGCAGCTACGAAACCGGGACAGGGGGAGAAAAACTGTTTTTT
TRBJ1-2,-,TRBV7-9,-,CASSLGTSQGYTF,TGTGCCAGCAGCCTGGGGACATCCCAAGGCTACACCTTC
TRBJ1-2,-,TRBV4-3,-,CASSQGPLGNYGYTF,TGCGCCAGCAGCCAAGGGCCTCTCGGGAACTATGGCTACACCTTC
TRBJ2-7,-,TRBV6-5,-,CASSRGSYEQYF,TGTGCCAGCAGCAGGGGCTCCTACGAGCAGTACTTC
TRBJ1-2,-,TRBV7-2,-,CASSLALQHYGYTF,TGTGCCAGCAGCTTAGCCTTACAGCACTATGGCTACACCTTC
TRBJ1-2,-,TRBV28,TRBD1,CASTGQGVVYYGYTF,TGTGCCAGCACTGGACAGGGAGTAGTTTACTATGGCTACACCTTC
TRBJ2-1,-,TRBV11-3,-,CASSLGGGKNEQFF,TGTGCCAGCAGCTTAGGGGGGGGCAAGAATGAGCAGTTCTTC
TRBJ2-5,-,TRBV5-1,TRBD1,CASSMGQVGQETQYF,TGCGCCAGCAGCATGGGACAGGTCGGACAAGAGACCCAGTACTTC
TRBJ2-7,-,TRBV2,-,CASRAGVSYEQYF,TGTGCCAGCAGGGCGGGCGTTTCCTACGAGCAGTACTTC
TRBJ2-7,-,TRBV19,TRBD1,CASSIKSGTGPYEQYF,TGTGCCAGTAGTATAAAGTCAGGGACAGGCCCCTACGAGCAGTACTTC
TRBJ1-5,many,TRBV7-2,-,CASSLVMSNQPQHF,TGTGCCAGCAGCTTAGTTATGAGCAATCAGCCCCAGCATTTT
TRBJ2-1,-,TRBV7-8,TRBD2,CASSFGGLADNEQFF,TGTGCCAGCAGCTTTGGGGGACTAGCTGACAATGAGCAGTTCTTC
TRBJ1-2,-,TRBV7-9,-,CASSSPQSHYGYTF,TGTGCCAGCAGCTCCCCCCAGTCACACTATGGCTACACCTTC
TRBJ1-3,-,TRBV15,-,CATSRDVSSSSGNTIYF,TGTGCCACCAGCAGAGATGTGTCATCCAGCTCTGGAAACACCATATATTTT
TRBJ1-2,-,TRBV25-1,TRBD1,CASSDVNGERGLGYTF,TGTGCCAGCAGTGACGTTAATGGCGAAAGGGGGCTCGGCTACACCTTC
TRBJ1-1,-,TRBV9,TRBD1,CASSPPGTVEAFF,TGTGCCAGCAGCCCTCCCGGGACAGTTGAAGCTTTCTTT
TRBJ2-3,-,TRBV5-1,TRBD1,CASSSTGGTDTQYF,TGCGCCAGCAGCTCAACAGGGGGGACAGATACGCAGTATTTT